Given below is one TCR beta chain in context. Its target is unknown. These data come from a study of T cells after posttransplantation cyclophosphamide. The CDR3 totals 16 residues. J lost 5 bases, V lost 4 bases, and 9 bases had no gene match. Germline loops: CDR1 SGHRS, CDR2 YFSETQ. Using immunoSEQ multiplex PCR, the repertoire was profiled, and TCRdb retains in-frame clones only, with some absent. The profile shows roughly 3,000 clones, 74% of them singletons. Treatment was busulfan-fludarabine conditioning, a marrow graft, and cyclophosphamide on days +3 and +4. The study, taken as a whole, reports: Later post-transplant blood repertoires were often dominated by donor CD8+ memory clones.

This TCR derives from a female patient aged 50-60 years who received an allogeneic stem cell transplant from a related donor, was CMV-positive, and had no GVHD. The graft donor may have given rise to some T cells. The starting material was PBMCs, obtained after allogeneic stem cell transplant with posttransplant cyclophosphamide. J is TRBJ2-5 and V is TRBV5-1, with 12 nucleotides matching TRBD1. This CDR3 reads CASSIGDRGLSETQYF. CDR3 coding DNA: TGCGCCAGCAGCATAGGGGACAGGGGGCTTTCGGAGACCCAGTACTTC.